This T cell receptor beta chain was sequenced in a study of CD8 T cells in Susac syndrome. CD8+ and CD4+ T cells from blood underwent TCR beta sequencing. The patients who served as multiple sclerosis controls were treatment-naive and had stable or active relapsing-remitting disease that fulfilled the revised McDonald criteria. The authors negatively isolated CD8+ and CD4+ T cells and FACS-enriched TEMRA cells. Random hexamers were used to reverse transcribe about 0.5 to 1 ug of RNA. Amplification of TCR beta CDR3 across 54 Vbeta and 13 Jbeta was performed with immunoSEQ multiplex PCR. MiXCR, applied by TCRdb to the immunoSEQ multiplex PCR reads, yields one record per CDR3 protein. The sample contains more than 70,000 distinct CDR3 sequences, over 75% of which appear only once. This CDR3 has 16 residues. CDR1 is LNHDA, CDR2 SQIVND, per germline (reference sequence). Trimming shortened V by 6 bases and J by 2 bases, and 17 bases separated the two germline ends.

The material sequenced was CD8+ T cells from PBMCs. The TCR was taken from a human donor with multiple sclerosis. The chain uses TRBV19 and TRBJ1-5; the D is unclear. The CDR3 spells CASRSTRSRGNQPQHF. The CDR3 coding sequence is TGTGCCAGTAGGTCGACACGGTCTCGTGGCAATCAGCCCCAGCATTTT.